A single sample is the source of the 6 T cell receptor beta chains below, sequenced in a study of T cells in Graves' hyperthyroidism and ophthalmopathy. Amplified TCR beta CDR3 regions derived from RNA transcripts. The HTBI primer set was used in a first-round RT-PCR of the TCR CDR3. TCRdb passed the multiplex PCR reads through MiXCR, listing each CDR3 protein once. The sample carries approximately 590,000 distinct CDR3 sequences, 15% to 18% recorded once. Sequenced sample: blood. These receptor sequences come from a woman aged 25 to 39 with Graves' hyperthyroidism.

The V gene is TRBV6-4, the J gene TRBJ2-3; perhaps TRBD2 as D (6 bases). From germline, CDR1 is MRHNA and CDR2 SNTAGT. The CDR3 loop spans 15 amino acids. V dropped 7 bases and J dropped 10 bases, with 24 bases sitting between them. CDR3 in amino acids: CASNGRTSDERPQYF. The CDR3 nucleotides read TGTGCCAGCAATGGGAGGACTTCCGACGAGAGACCGCAGTATTTT.

CDR3 DNA sequence: TGCAGCGTCAGGACGGGACAGCCTTTCCCGGAGACCCAGTACTTC. Translation gives CSVRTGQPFPETQYF. The rearrangement joins TRBV29-1 to TRBJ2-5, with TRBD1 matching over 7 bases. The CDR3 consists of 15 residues. The V gene end was trimmed by 6 bases and the J gene end by 5 bases; junction bases not matched to a gene: 15. Germline V gives CDR1 SQVTM, CDR2 ANQGSEA. The full variable domain, completed using reference TRBV29-1 and TRBJ2-5, is SAVISQKPSRDICQRGTSLTIQCQVDSQVTMMFWYRQQPGQSLTLIATANQGSEATYESGFVIDKFPISRPNLTFSTLTVSNMSPEDSSIYLCSVRTGQPFPETQYFGPGTRLLVL.

The chain recombines TRBV5-1 with TRBJ2-1, with D tentatively TRBD2 (6 bases). The V gene's germline CDR1 is SGHRS and CDR2 YFSETQ. V was clipped by 2 bases and J by 7 bases, with 19 bases between them. This CDR3 contains 16 residues. The CDR3 loop reads CASSFTAGTNFNEQFF. In nucleotides, the CDR3 is TGCGCCAGCAGCTTTACGGCGGGAACCAACTTTAATGAGCAGTTCTTC.

This clonotype was recorded many times. This chain connects TRBV20-1 to TRBJ2-7, with 8 bases matching TRBD2. The germline CDR1 and CDR2 sequences are DFQATT and SNEGSKA (reference sequence). J gave up 2 bases and V 7 bases, and 10 bases lay outside the gene matches. The CDR3 sequence is 14 residues long. CDR3 residues: CSVKGRGVAYEQYF. DNA of the CDR3: TGCAGTGTCAAGGGGCGGGGGGTGGCCTACGAGCAGTACTTC.

The chain combines TRBV7-9 with TRBJ2-2; no firm D call. V gave up 1 base and J gave up 7 bases, with 4 bases separating them. Germline CDR1 reads SEHNR; CDR2 reads FQNEAQ (reference sequence). This CDR3 spans 12 amino acids. The CDR3 sequence is CASSLVLGELFF. CDR3 in DNA: TGTGCCAGCAGCTTAGTTCTCGGGGAGCTGTTTTTT.

The genes are TRBV29-1 and TRBJ2-3; the match to TRBD2 covers 7 bases. V shed 6 bases and J 2 bases; nucleotides not matched to a gene: 14. The CDR3 has 16 residues. Per the germline V gene, CDR1 is SQVTM and CDR2 is ANQGSEA. DNA for the CDR3: TGCAGCGTCCCTATCGCGGGTAGCGGGCTCACAGATACGCAGTATTTT. Translated: CSVPIAGSGLTDTQYF.